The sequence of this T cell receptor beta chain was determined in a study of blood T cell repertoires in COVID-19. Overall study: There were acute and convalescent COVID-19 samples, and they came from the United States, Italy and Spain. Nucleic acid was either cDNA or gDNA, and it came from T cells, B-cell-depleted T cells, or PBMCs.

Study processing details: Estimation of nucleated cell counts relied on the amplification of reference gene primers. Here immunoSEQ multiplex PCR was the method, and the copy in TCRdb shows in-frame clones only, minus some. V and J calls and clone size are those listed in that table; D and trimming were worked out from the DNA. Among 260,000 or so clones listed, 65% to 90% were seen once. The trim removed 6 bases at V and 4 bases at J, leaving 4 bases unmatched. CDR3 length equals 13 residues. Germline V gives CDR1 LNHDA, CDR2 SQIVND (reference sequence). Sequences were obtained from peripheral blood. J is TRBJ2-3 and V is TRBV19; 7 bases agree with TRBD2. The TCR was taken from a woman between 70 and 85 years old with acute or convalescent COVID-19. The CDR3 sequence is CASRNRGADTQYF. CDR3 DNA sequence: TGTGCCAGTAGAAACCGGGGGGCAGATACGCAGTATTTT.